The source of this T cell receptor (beta chain) is a study of blood T cell repertoires in COVID-19. In the study overall: Spain, Italy and the United States supplied samples that represented acute and convalescent COVID-19. PBMCs, B-cell-depleted T cells, or T cells were the source of the cDNA or gDNA that made up the material.

Germline V lookup: CDR1 MDHEN, CDR2 SYDVKM. Trimming pared 2 bases from V and 3 bases from J, leaving 10 bases between. This CDR3 has 14 amino acids. As handled by the study authors: By means of reference gene primer amplification, nucleated cell counts were estimated. Libraries were prepared by immunoSEQ multiplex PCR; TCRdb keeps only in-frame clonotypes and omits some of them. V and J calls and clone size follow that table, whereas D and trimming were derived from the DNA. The top ten clones hold about 8.1% of a sample with about 59,000 clones, 90% to 95% of them seen once. The rearrangement links TRBV28 to TRBJ2-5; possible D gene TRBD1, 5 bases. The clonotype comes from a human donor in a cohort sampled during active COVID-19. Sequencing input: peripheral blood. In DNA form, the CDR3 reads TGTGCCAGCAGTTTAGGGGCTAGAAAAGAGACCCAGTACTTC. Translated: CASSLGARKETQYF.